The 21 T cell receptor beta chains presented below share a single source sample, sequenced in a study of blood T cell repertoires in COVID-19. Sequencing was performed with immunoSEQ multiplex PCR; in TCRdb, only in-frame clones are kept and a portion is missing. The sample consists of around 94,000 clones, 75% to 90% of them appearing once. Material: peripheral blood. The receptors stem from a woman between 50 and 59 years old with COVID-19, enrolled during active disease.

The chain recombines TRBV6-5 with TRBJ1-4; 9 positions match TRBD1. Trimming cost V 6 bases and J 6 bases; bases outside gene matches: 5. The CDR3 covers 14 residues. Per the germline V gene, CDR1 is MNHEY and CDR2 is SVGAGI. CDR3: CASRTTGGDEKLFF. The CDR3 bases are TGTGCCAGCAGAACGACAGGGGGAGATGAAAAACTGTTTTTT.

This clone has only one observation. V and J are TRBV30 and TRBJ1-1; TRBD1 agrees at 7 bases. This CDR3 comprises 14 residues. Losses at the gene ends were 0 bases for V and 5 bases for J; bases not matched to a gene: 6. Germline CDR1 is GTSNPN and CDR2 is SVGIG (reference sequence). In DNA, the CDR3 is TGTGCCTGGAGTGTACCCCGACAGGGTACTGAAGCTTTCTTT. As protein: CAWSVPRQGTEAFF.

This clone was seen more than once but under ten times. In DNA, the CDR3 is TGTGCCAGCTCACCAGCCAGGGCGGCCTACAATGAGCAGTTCTTC. Its translation: CASSPARAAYNEQFF. The J gene is TRBJ2-1, the V gene TRBV18; maybe TRBD1 (5 bases). Trimming left V 2 bases short and J 2 bases short, with 10 bases between. Germline values: CDR1 KGHSH, CDR2 LQKENI. The CDR3 totals 15 residues.

The chain joins TRBV28 to TRBJ2-7, with D maybe TRBD2 (5 bases). Germline CDR1 and CDR2: MDHEN and SYDVKM. Trimming removed 5 bases from V and 5 bases from J, with 7 bases in between. CDR3 length equals 11 residues. Here the CDR3 DNA reads TGTGCCAGCAGTCCGGGGAACGAGCAGTACTTC. It translates to CASSPGNEQYF. The full variable domain, in which reference TRBV28 and TRBJ2-7 provide the parts outside the CDR3, is DVKVTQSSRYLVKRTGEKVFLECVQDMDHENMFWYRQDPGLGLRLIYFSYDVKMKEKGDIPEGYSVSREKKERFSLILESASTNQTSMYLCASSPGNEQYFGPGTRLTVT.

The chain recombines TRBV30 with TRBJ1-2, with D uncertain. This CDR3 spans 13 amino acids. The germline V gene encodes CDR1 GTSNPN and CDR2 SVGIG (reference sequence). V shed 0 bases and J shed 1 base, with 6 bases lying between them. The CDR3 reads CAWSVTVNYGYTF. The CDR3 DNA reads as TGTGCCTGGAGTGTAACGGTTAACTATGGCTACACCTTC. Supplemented by reference TRBV30 and TRBJ1-2, the full variable domain reads SQTIHQWPATLVQPVGSPLSLECTVEGTSNPNLYWYRQAAGRGLQLLFYSVGIGQISSEVPQNLSASRPQDRQFILSSKKLLLSDSGFYLCAWSVTVNYGYTFGSGTRLTVV.

V gene TRBV19 combines with J gene TRBJ1-6; 9 positions agree with TRBD1. The V gene's germline CDR1 is LNHDA and CDR2 SQIVND (reference sequence). The CDR3 sequence is 15 residues long. V lost 7 bases to trimming and J lost 10 bases; unmatched junction nucleotides: 11. CDR3 residues: CASTETGTGRSPLHF. DNA for the CDR3: TGTGCCAGTACCGAGACCGGGACAGGGAGGTCACCCCTCCACTTT.

The chain recombines TRBV6-1 with TRBJ2-7; 7 bases line up with TRBD2. Trimming took 2 bases from V and 2 from J; bases not matched to a gene: 9. The CDR3 extends over 16 amino acids. CDR1 is MNHNS, CDR2 SASEGT, per germline. Here the CDR3 DNA reads TGTGCCAGCAGTGAACAGGGTGGGACTAATCCCTACGAGCAGTACTTC. Translated: CASSEQGGTNPYEQYF.

This chain joins TRBV6-6 and TRBJ2-6, with a tentative D call TRBD1 (5 bases). Germline V CDR1 and CDR2: MNHNY, SVGAGI (reference sequence). Trimming shortened V by 8 bases and J by 2 bases, and 16 bases separated the two germline ends. This CDR3 has 16 amino acids. The CDR3 nucleotides are TGTGCCAGCCGCGACAGTCGCAGGGCTGGGGCCAACGTCCTGACTTTC. This translates into CASRDSRRAGANVLTF.

The rearrangement uses TRBV10-3 and TRBJ1-1, with 8 positions matching TRBD1. The CDR3 consists of 15 residues. Germline V gives CDR1 ENHRY, CDR2 SYGVKD. The junction had 5 bases not matched to a gene; V was cut back by 0 bases and J by 5 bases. For the CDR3, the DNA is TGTGCCATCAGTGAGTCGATTACAGGGGGGACTGAAGCTTTCTTT. Protein product: CAISESITGGTEAFF.

This chain joins TRBV7-2 and TRBJ2-7; D possibly corresponds to TRBD2 (6 bases). This CDR3 is built from 16 residues. CDR1 SGHTA and CDR2 FQGNSA come from the germline V gene. Deletions cut 5 bases from V and 3 bases from J, with 20 bases between. The CDR3 DNA is TGTGCCAGCAGCAAGTGGGGACTTTCGACCAACTACGAGCAGTACTTC. It yields the protein CASSKWGLSTNYEQYF. Combining the CDR3 with reference TRBV7-2 and TRBJ2-7 gives the whole variable domain GAGVSQSPSNKVTEKGKDVELRCDPISGHTALYWYRQSLGQGLEFLIYFQGNSAPDKSGLPSDRFSAERTGGSVSTLTIQRTQQEDSAVYLCASSKWGLSTNYEQYFGPGTRLTVT.

J is TRBJ1-5 and V is TRBV7-2, with D tentatively TRBD1 (6 bases). From germline, CDR1 is SGHTA and CDR2 FQGNSA. The CDR3 is 16 residues long. V was clipped by 5 bases and J by 3 bases, with 17 bases between them. The DNA of the CDR3 is TGTGCCAGCAGCCCAAGACAGGCCCGGGACAATCAGCCCCAGCATTTT. This encodes CASSPRQARDNQPQHF.

This clone has more than one count but fewer than ten. The rearrangement joins TRBV6-1 to TRBJ2-7; D is unclear. Germline CDR1 MNHNS, CDR2 SASEGT. V lost 1 base, J lost 8 bases, and 15 bases lay in between. This CDR3 has 14 amino acids. CDR3 in DNA: TGTGCCAGCAGTGAAGACGGCGGTCCTGGTAAGCAGTACTTC. It codes for CASSEDGGPGKQYF.

This chain connects TRBV25-1 to TRBJ2-7; D is ambiguous. Trimming shortened V by 1 base and J by 0 bases, and 10 bases separated the two germline ends. In germline, CDR1 is MGHDK, CDR2 SYGVNS. The CDR3 spans 15 residues. The CDR3 DNA reads as TGTGCCAGCAGTGAATCAGGTGCCCGCTCCTACGAGCAGTACTTC. This gives the protein CASSESGARSYEQYF.

The J gene is TRBJ1-3, the V gene TRBV5-8; TRBD1 is a possible D gene (5 bases). V dropped 0 bases and J dropped 5 bases, with 9 bases sitting between them. CDR1 SGHTS and CDR2 YDEGEE come from the germline V gene. CDR3 length equals 14 residues. This CDR3 is CASSLDRGRNTIYF. The CDR3 bases are TGTGCCAGCAGCTTGGATCGGGGGAGAAACACCATATATTTT. The variable domain in full, completed from reference TRBV5-8 and TRBJ1-3, reads EAGVTQSPTHLIKTRGQQATLRCSPISGHTSVYWYQQALGLGLQFLLWYDEGEERNRGNFPPRFSGRQFPNYSSELNVNALELEDSALYLCASSLDRGRNTIYFGEGSWLTVV.

The chain carries TRBV5-1 and TRBJ2-3; the D gene is possibly TRBD2 (6 bases). The CDR3 has 12 residues. V was clipped by 3 bases and J by 5 bases, with 7 bases between them. Germline V lookup: CDR1 SGHRS, CDR2 YFSETQ. The CDR3, as DNA: TGCGCCAGCAGCTGGGGGGAAGATACGCAGTATTTT. It translates to CASSWGEDTQYF.

The rearrangement links TRBV30 to TRBJ1-2, with D unresolved. Per the germline V gene, CDR1 is GTSNPN and CDR2 is SVGIG (reference sequence). This CDR3 spans 14 amino acids. Trimming pared 5 bases from V and 11 bases from J, leaving 24 bases between. The DNA for the CDR3 is TGTGCCTGGGCTCACGGGAACCCTCTTGTTCCTTACACCTTC. It specifies CAWAHGNPLVPYTF.

The CDR3 region is CASSLDRGRGPQHF. The CDR3 DNA is TGTGCCAGCAGTTTAGACAGGGGGCGCGGGCCCCAGCATTTT. The chain has TRBV28 and TRBJ1-5, with 10 bases matching TRBD1. From germline, CDR1 is MDHEN and CDR2 SYDVKM. The CDR3 totals 14 residues. After removal of 2 bases from V and 9 bases from J, the junction contained 4 bases not matched to a gene.

This rearrangement joins TRBV7-3 to TRBJ2-1, with D maybe TRBD1 (6 bases). There are 12 residues in the CDR3. V dropped 0 bases and J dropped 10 bases, with 7 bases sitting between them. Germline CDR1 is SGHTA and CDR2 is FQGTGA. As DNA, the CDR3 is TGTGCCAGCAGCTTAACCGGGACAGAGCAGTTCTTC. Translation: CASSLTGTEQFF.

The chain recombines TRBV6-6 with TRBJ2-3; the match to TRBD2 covers 7 bases. CDR1 is MNHNY, CDR2 SVGAGI, per germline (reference sequence). This CDR3 has 15 amino acids. The J segment lost 2 bases and the V segment lost 4 bases, leaving 6 bases of the junction unmatched. The CDR3 nucleotides are TGTGCCAGCAGTTTTGGCGGGGGTTTCACAGATACGCAGTATTTT. This translates into CASSFGGGFTDTQYF.

A note on this clone: At one of its ends the junction is not consistent with the germline gene, which may arise from a read error. The rearrangement uses TRBV6-5 and TRBJ2-1; a weak D match, TRBD1 (5 bases). This CDR3 has 11 residues. Germline loops: CDR1 MNHEY, CDR2 SVGAGI. The CDR3, as DNA: TGTGCCAGCAGCGAGGACAAAGAGCAGTTCTTC. This sequence encodes CASSEDKEQFF.

Only one count was recorded for this clone. The chain recombines TRBV7-7 with TRBJ1-1, with D unclear. The CDR3 totals 13 residues. Germline CDR1 and CDR2: SSHAT and FNYEAQ (reference sequence). The V end was cut by 5 bases, the J end by 2 bases, with 9 bases between. CDR3 in amino acids: CASSLTLNTEAFF. The CDR3 coding sequence is TGTGCCAGCAGCCTTACGCTAAACACTGAAGCTTTCTTT. The full variable domain, with the rest looked up from reference TRBV7-7 and TRBJ1-1, is GAGVSQSPRYKVTKRGQDVTLRCDPISSHATLYWYQQALGQGPEFLTYFNYEAQPDKSGLPSDRFSAERPEGSISTLTIQRTEQRDSAMYRCASSLTLNTEAFFGQGTRLTVV.